Below, 5 T cell receptor beta chains from the same sample are listed, as sequenced in a study of CD8 T cells in ankylosing spondylitis. Each CDR3 protein is one row after TCRdb ran MiXCR on the 5' RACE reads. The table shows 300,000 to 400,000 distinct CDR3 sequences, with approximately 15% occurring only once. Sequenced input: blood, either unsorted or a sorted T cell fraction (not recorded which). The receptors stem from a male donor with ankylosing spondylitis or in good health (not recorded which).

This clonotype was seen only a few times. The rearrangement uses TRBV12-3 or TRBV12-4 and TRBJ2-1, with 8 nucleotides matching TRBD2. The CDR3 runs to 16 residues. V lost 2 bases to trimming and J lost 5 bases; unmatched junction nucleotides: 8. The CDR3 DNA is TGTGCCAGCAGTTTACAATCTAGCGGGTTCCACAATGAGCAGTTCTTC. It yields the protein CASSLQSSGFHNEQFF.

In its sample, this clonotype was seen a few times. The chain uses TRBV2 and TRBJ2-7; possible D gene TRBD2, 6 bases. The CDR3 loop spans 15 amino acids. The ends were cut back, 2 bases at V and 2 bases at J, with 13 bases in the middle. Germline V gene lookup returns CDR1 SNHLY and CDR2 FYNNEI. CDR3 in DNA: TGTGCCAGCAGTGAACGGGGACTTCAGCCCTACGAGCAGTACTTC. Residues: CASSERGLQPYEQYF.

The gene calls are TRBV15 and TRBJ1-2; perhaps TRBD1 as D (6 bases). With 0 bases removed from V and 5 bases from J, the gap between germline ends came to 13 bases. CDR3 length equals 15 residues. In germline, CDR1 is LNHNV, CDR2 YYDKDF (reference sequence). CDR3 DNA: TGTGCCACCAGCAGAGATCCGGGGGGCGGATATGGCTACACCTTC. Translated: CATSRDPGGGYGYTF.

This chain connects TRBV6-1 to TRBJ2-5; TRBD1 agrees at 9 bases. The CDR3 sequence is 15 residues long. The germline V gene has CDR1 MNHNS and CDR2 SASEGT. The V and J ends lost 7 bases and 4 bases, in that order; junction bases with no gene match: 10. The chain's CDR3 is CASTQKQGATETQYF. The CDR3 DNA reads TGTGCCAGCACCCAGAAACAGGGGGCAACAGAGACCCAGTACTTC.

This clonotype was observed at least ten times. One end of the junction varies from germline; a read error may be responsible. The chain employs TRBV5-1 and TRBJ2-3; no clear D. The CDR3 is 11 amino acids. The germline V gene encodes CDR1 SGHRS and CDR2 YFSETQ. CDR3: CASSVTDTQYF. In DNA, the CDR3 is TGTGCCAGCTCCGTCACAGATACGCAGTATTTT.